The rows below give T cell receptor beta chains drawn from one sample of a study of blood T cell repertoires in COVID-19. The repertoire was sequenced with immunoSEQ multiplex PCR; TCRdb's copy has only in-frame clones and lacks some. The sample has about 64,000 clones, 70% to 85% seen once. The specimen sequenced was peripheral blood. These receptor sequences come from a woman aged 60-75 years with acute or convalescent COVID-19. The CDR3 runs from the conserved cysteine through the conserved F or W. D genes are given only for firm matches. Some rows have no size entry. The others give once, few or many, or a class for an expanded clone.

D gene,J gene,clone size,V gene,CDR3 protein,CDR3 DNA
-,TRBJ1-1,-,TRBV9,CASSVAQATEAFF,TGTGCCAGCAGCGTAGCACAGGCCACTGAAGCTTTCTTT
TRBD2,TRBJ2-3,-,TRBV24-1,CATSDYGSGGTDTQYF,TGTGCCACCAGTGATTATGGTAGCGGGGGGACAGATACGCAGTATTTT
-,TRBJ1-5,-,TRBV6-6,CASRSQETSNQPQHF,TGTGCCAGCAGATCACAGGAGACTAGCAATCAGCCCCAGCATTTT
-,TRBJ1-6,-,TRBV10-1,CRSRGGWGNSPLHF,TGCAGATCCCGGGGAGGGTGGGGAAATTCACCCCTCCACTTT
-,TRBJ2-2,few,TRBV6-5,CATRQGHTGELFF,TGTGCCACCCGGCAGGGCCACACCGGGGAGCTGTTTTTT
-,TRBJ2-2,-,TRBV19,CASSPGTGNTGELFF,TGTGCCAGTAGTCCCGGGACTGGGAACACCGGGGAGCTGTTTTTT
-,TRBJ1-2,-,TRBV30,CAWSVGVAGNYGYTF,TGTGCCTGGAGTGTAGGGGTGGCAGGCAACTATGGCTACACCTTC
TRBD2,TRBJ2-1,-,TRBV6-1,CASSEGDREGNEQFF,TGTGCCAGCAGTGAGGGGGACCGGGAGGGGAATGAGCAGTTCTTC
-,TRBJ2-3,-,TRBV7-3,CASSLKPTTGYTQYF,TGTGCCAGCAGCTTAAAACCGACTACCGGGTATACGCAGTATTTT
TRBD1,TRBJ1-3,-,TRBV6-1,CASSDDRGRGNTIYF,TGTGCCAGCAGTGACGACAGGGGGAGAGGAAACACCATATATTTT
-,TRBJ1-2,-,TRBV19,CASSKTGLNYGYTF,TGTGCCAGTAGCAAGACAGGATTAAACTATGGCTACACCTTC
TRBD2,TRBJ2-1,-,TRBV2,CASSGGTTSYNEQFF,TGTGCCAGCAGTGGGGGGACTACCTCCTACAATGAGCAGTTCTTC
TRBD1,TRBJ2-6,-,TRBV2,CASSGGRGRAGANVLTF,TGTGCCAGCAGTGGCGGCAGGGGGCGGGCTGGGGCCAACGTCCTGACTTTC
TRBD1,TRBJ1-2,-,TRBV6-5,CASSKGQGGYGYTF,TGTGCCAGCAGCAAAGGACAGGGGGGCTATGGCTACACCTTC
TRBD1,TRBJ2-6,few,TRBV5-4,CASSIGGTGIIAGANVLTF,TGTGCCAGCAGCATTGGGGGGACAGGGATCATTGCTGGGGCCAACGTCCTGACTTTC
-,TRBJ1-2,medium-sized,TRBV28,CASSDRGLVSGYTF,TGTGCCAGCAGTGACCGCGGGTTAGTGAGTGGCTACACCTTC
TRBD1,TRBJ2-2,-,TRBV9,CASSVTLGRIGTGGLGTNTGELFF,TGTGCCAGCAGCGTCACCCTGGGGAGGATCGGGACAGGGGGCCTCGGAACGAACACCGGGGAGCTGTTTTTT
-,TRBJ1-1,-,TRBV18,CASSLSPQGSMNTEAFF,TGTGCCAGCTCACTAAGTCCACAGGGAAGTATGAACACTGAAGCTTTCTTT
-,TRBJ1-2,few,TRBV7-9,CASSLAAYRNYGYTF,TGTGCCAGCAGCTTAGCGGCATACAGGAACTATGGCTACACCTTC
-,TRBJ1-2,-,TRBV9,CASSASGNLYGYTF,TGTGCCAGCAGCGCCTCAGGGAACCTCTATGGCTACACCTTC
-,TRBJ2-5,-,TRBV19,CASSISEQYQETQYF,TGTGCCAGTAGTATATCGGAACAGTACCAAGAGACCCAGTACTTC
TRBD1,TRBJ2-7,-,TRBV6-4,CASSDPTGGSYEQYF,TGTGCCAGCAGTGACCCGACAGGGGGCTCCTACGAGCAGTACTTC
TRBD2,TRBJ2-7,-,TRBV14,CASSRSGAGPEQYF,TGTGCCAGCAGCCGTAGCGGGGCAGGCCCCGAGCAGTACTTC
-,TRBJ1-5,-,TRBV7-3,CASSLSPGQPQHF,TGTGCCAGCAGCTTAAGTCCTGGCCAGCCCCAGCATTTT
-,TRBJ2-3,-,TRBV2,CASSGIWEDTQYF,TGTGCCAGCAGCGGGATATGGGAAGATACGCAGTATTTT
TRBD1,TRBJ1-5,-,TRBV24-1,CATSDRQGYQPQHF,TGTGCCACCAGTGATAGACAGGGGTACCAGCCCCAGCATTTT
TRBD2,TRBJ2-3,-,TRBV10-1,CASSEGGGATDTQYF,TGCGCCAGCAGTGAAGGCGGGGGGGCTACAGATACGCAGTATTTT
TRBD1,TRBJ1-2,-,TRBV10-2,CASSEQGKGYGYTF,TGCGCCAGCAGTGAACAGGGGAAGGGCTATGGCTACACCTTC
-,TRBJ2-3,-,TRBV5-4,CASSPMTTVGTDTQYF,TGTGCCAGCAGCCCTATGACGACAGTGGGCACAGATACGCAGTATTTT
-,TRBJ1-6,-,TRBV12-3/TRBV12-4,CASRQGGSPLHF,TGTGCCAGCAGGCAAGGGGGATCACCCCTCCACTTT
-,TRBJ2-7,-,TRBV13,CASSPQGGEQYF,TGTGCCAGCAGCCCGCAGGGGGGCGAGCAGTACTTC
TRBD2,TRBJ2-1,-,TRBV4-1,CASSQDSGTLIAGGSYNEQFF,TGCGCCAGCAGCCAAGATTCGGGGACGTTGATAGCGGGGGGCTCCTACAATGAGCAGTTCTTC
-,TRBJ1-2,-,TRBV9,CASSVGAFSSGYTF,TGTGCCAGCAGCGTAGGGGCATTCTCCTCTGGCTACACCTTC
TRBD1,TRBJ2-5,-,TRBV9,CASSVPTGEETQYF,TGTGCCAGCAGCGTCCCGACAGGGGAAGAGACCCAGTACTTC
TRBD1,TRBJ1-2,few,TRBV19,CASSLAGGKGYTF,TGTGCCAGTAGTTTGGCAGGGGGTAAAGGCTACACCTTC
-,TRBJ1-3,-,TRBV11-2,CASSLSRGYRGGNTIYF,TGTGCCAGCAGCTTAAGTCGGGGTTATAGAGGTGGAAACACCATATATTTT
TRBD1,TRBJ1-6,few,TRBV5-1,CASSTYPGGRSSYNSPLHF,TGCGCCAGCAGCACCTACCCAGGGGGCAGGAGCTCCTATAATTCACCCCTCCACTTT
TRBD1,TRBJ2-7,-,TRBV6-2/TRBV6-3,CASSYLGTGGPVFF,TGTGCCAGCAGTTATTTAGGGACAGGGGGCCCCGTGTTCTTC
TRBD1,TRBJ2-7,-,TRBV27,CASKSSWQGAYEQYF,TGTGCCAGCAAGTCTTCTTGGCAGGGGGCTTACGAGCAGTACTTC
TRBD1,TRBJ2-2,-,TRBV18,CASSPTGEKAGELFF,TGTGCCAGCTCACCAACAGGGGAAAAAGCCGGGGAGCTGTTTTTT
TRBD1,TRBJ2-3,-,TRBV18,CASSPLRGPSDTQYF,TGTGCCAGCTCACCTCTGAGGGGGCCATCAGATACGCAGTATTTT
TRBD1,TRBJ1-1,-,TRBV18,CASSPEDRKAFF,TGTGCCAGCTCCCCTGAGGACAGGAAAGCTTTCTTT
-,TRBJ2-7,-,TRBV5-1,CASSSRDSDYEQYF,TGCGCCAGCAGCTCCCGGGACTCTGACTACGAGCAGTACTTC
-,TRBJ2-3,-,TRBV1,CTSSQAASGGTSTDTQYF,TGCACCAGCAGCCAAGCGGCTAGCGGGGGGACCAGCACAGATACGCAGTATTTT
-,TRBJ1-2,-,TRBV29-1,CSVTGGPIYGYTF,TGCAGCGTAACAGGTGGGCCCATCTATGGCTACACCTTC
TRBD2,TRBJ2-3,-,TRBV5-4,CASSLGLAGGATSTDTQYF,TGTGCCAGCAGCTTAGGACTAGCGGGGGGGGCCACTAGCACAGATACGCAGTATTTT
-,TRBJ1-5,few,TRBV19,CASSRSEGSNQPQHF,TGTGCCAGTAGTCGGAGTGAAGGTAGCAATCAGCCCCAGCATTTT
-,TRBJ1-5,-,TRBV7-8,CASSLGPGVQPQHF,TGTGCCAGCAGCTTAGGTCCAGGGGTGCAGCCCCAGCATTTT
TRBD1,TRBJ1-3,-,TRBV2,CASNTPQGAGNTIYF,TGTGCCAGCAATACCCCCCAGGGGGCTGGAAACACCATATATTTT
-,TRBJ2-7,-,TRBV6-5,CASTQKGVSYEQYF,TGTGCCAGCACCCAGAAAGGGGTTAGCTACGAGCAGTACTTC
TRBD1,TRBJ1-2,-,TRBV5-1,CASSLATGPTNYGYTF,TGCGCCAGCAGCTTGGCGACAGGGCCGACTAACTATGGCTACACCTTC
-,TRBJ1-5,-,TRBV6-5,CASSPATAGNQPQHF,TGTGCCAGCAGTCCTGCGACAGCAGGAAATCAGCCCCAGCATTTT
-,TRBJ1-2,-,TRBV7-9,CASSLEWAGGESF,TGTGCCAGCAGCTTAGAATGGGCAGGAGGGGAGTCCTTC